The 28 T cell receptor beta chains in this list originate from one sample, sequenced in a study of blood T cell repertoires in COVID-19. Clones were read by immunoSEQ multiplex PCR, and TCRdb kept only the in-frame ones, dropping some. The sample holds 140,000 or so clones, about 79% seen once. The sample consisted of peripheral blood. The receptors originated from a man in his sixties with active or convalescent COVID-19.

CDR3 region: CASSYSTGRTYNEQFF. The CDR3 DNA sequence: TGTGCCAGCAGTTACTCGACAGGGAGGACCTACAATGAGCAGTTCTTC. The V and J genes are TRBV6-5 and TRBJ2-1, with D maybe TRBD1 (7 bases). The V gene's germline CDR1 is MNHEY and CDR2 SVGAGI. This CDR3 is 16 amino acids long. Deletions cut 0 bases from V and 2 bases from J, with 11 bases between.

The chain is built from TRBV5-4 and TRBJ1-1; 9 bases are a match to TRBD1. The CDR3 consists of 14 residues. The V and J ends lost 4 bases and 4 bases, in that order; junction bases with no gene match: 5. The germline CDR1 and CDR2 sequences are SGHNT and YYREEE (reference sequence). The CDR3 spells CASSPDRGPTEAFF. The CDR3 bases are TGTGCCAGCAGCCCGGACAGGGGACCCACTGAAGCTTTCTTT.

The chain couples TRBV30 to TRBJ1-3, with a possible D match to TRBD1 (5 bases). This CDR3 region has 13 residues. Trimming left V 5 bases short and J 4 bases short, with 12 bases between. Germline values: CDR1 GTSNPN, CDR2 SVGIG (reference sequence). This CDR3 is CAWQQEVGNTIYF. CDR3 sequence (DNA): TGTGCCTGGCAACAGGAAGTGGGAAACACCATATATTTT.

The chain uses TRBV6-5 and TRBJ2-7; TRBD1 matches at 7 bases. The junction had 5 bases not matched to a gene; V was cut back by 6 bases and J by 3 bases. Germline loops: CDR1 MNHEY, CDR2 SVGAGI. CDR3 length: 13 residues. The DNA of the CDR3 is TGTGCCAGCAGGATGGGGACAGACTACGAGCAGTACGTC. Residues: CASRMGTDYEQYV.

This clone occurred once. The chain links TRBV19 to TRBJ2-1; 11 nucleotides match TRBD2. J lost 8 bases, V lost 3 bases, and 9 bases had no gene match. There are 16 residues in the CDR3. Per germline, CDR1 LNHDA and CDR2 SQIVND (reference sequence). CDR3 in DNA: TGTGCCAGTAGTATGATTTCTAGCGGGAGGACGCATGAGCAGTTCTTC. It codes for CASSMISSGRTHEQFF.

V and J are TRBV9 and TRBJ2-2, with 7 bases fitting TRBD1. Germline V gives CDR1 SGDLS, CDR2 YYNGEE. The V gene end was trimmed by 0 bases and the J gene end by 1 base; junction bases not matched to a gene: 3. The CDR3 has 16 amino acids. The CDR3 loop is CASSVVRGRNTGELFF. For the CDR3, the DNA is TGTGCCAGCAGCGTAGTAAGGGGGCGGAACACCGGGGAGCTGTTTTTT. The full variable domain, its missing parts supplied by reference TRBV9 and TRBJ2-2, is DSGVTQTPKHLITATGQRVTLRCSPRSGDLSVYWYQQSLDQGLQFLIQYYNGEERAKGNILERFSAQQFPDLHSELNLSSLELGDSALYFCASSVVRGRNTGELFFGEGSRLTVL.

V gene TRBV6-5 combines with J gene TRBJ1-3; D is unresolved. The length of the CDR3 is 16 residues. Trimming stripped 0 bases from V and 2 bases from J, with 11 bases between. Germline values: CDR1 MNHEY, CDR2 SVGAGI. CDR3 DNA sequence: TGTGCCAGCAGTTACTCGAGAGGCATAGCTGGAAACACCATATATTTT. Translated, it gives CASSYSRGIAGNTIYF.

This clone is a singleton in its sample. The chain has TRBV9 and TRBJ2-7, with D possibly being TRBD2 (5 bases). Trimming shortened V by 2 bases and J by 3 bases, and 12 bases separated the two germline ends. The CDR3 length is 14 residues. Germline CDR1 reads SGDLS; CDR2 reads YYNGEE. In DNA form, the CDR3 reads TGTGCCAGCAGCGTCGGGATGGGGTACTACGAGCAGTACTTC. It codes for CASSVGMGYYEQYF.

There are a few counts of this clone. The chain recombines TRBV10-1 with TRBJ2-1; D possibly corresponds to TRBD2 (6 bases). The V gene lost 0 bases and the J gene lost 4 bases, with 10 bases spanning the gap. Per germline, CDR1 WNHNN and CDR2 SYGVQD (reference sequence). The length of the CDR3 is 15 residues. The CDR3 region is CASSESGTPYNEQFF. The DNA for the CDR3 is TGCGCCAGCAGTGAGTCGGGGACTCCTTACAATGAGCAGTTCTTC.

The chain has TRBV7-9 and TRBJ2-5; the D gene is possibly TRBD2 (6 bases). This CDR3 comprises 13 residues. Germline V lookup: CDR1 SEHNR, CDR2 FQNEAQ (reference sequence). V lost 4 bases and J 2 bases, leaving 8 bases between the germline ends. The CDR3 bases are TGTGCCAGCAGCTGGGGACTTCAAGAGACCCAGTACTTC. Its translation: CASSWGLQETQYF.

CDR3 nucleotide sequence: TGTGCCACCAGTGACCGTAGCGGGAGTGGTTTCAATGAGCAGTTCTTC. Its protein is CATSDRSGSGFNEQFF. The chain links TRBV24-1 to TRBJ2-1, with 9 bases identical to TRBD2. Per germline, CDR1 KGHDR and CDR2 SFDVKD. The CDR3 is 16 amino acids. Trimming at V came to 4 bases and at J to 6 bases, leaving 9 bases not matched to a gene.

The CDR3 sequence is CASMRNTGELFF. The CDR3 nucleotides are TGTGCCAGCATGAGGAACACCGGGGAGCTGTTTTTT. The chain links TRBV2 to TRBJ2-2; D gene ambiguous. V was trimmed by 7 bases and J by 1 base, leaving 4 bases between them. The germline V gene has CDR1 SNHLY and CDR2 FYNNEI. CDR3 length: 12 amino acids.

CDR3 sequence (DNA): TGTGCCAGCAGCCTGGGGGGGGTCACTGAAGCTTTCTTT. It codes for CASSLGGVTEAFF. This chain connects TRBV27 to TRBJ1-1, with a weak D call TRBD1 (5 bases). Germline V gene lookup returns CDR1 MNHEY and CDR2 SMNVEV (reference sequence). Trimming pared 6 bases from V and 4 bases from J, leaving 12 bases between. The CDR3 spans 13 residues.

V and J are TRBV6-2 or TRBV6-3 and TRBJ1-5, with D possibly being TRBD1 (5 bases). The CDR3 totals 14 residues. Germline assignment: CDR1 MNHEY and CDR2 SVGEGT. V was shortened by 3 bases and J by 6 bases, with 12 bases between the two germline ends. The CDR3 sequence: CASSYLAGPQPQHF. The CDR3, as DNA: TGTGCCAGCAGTTATTTGGCAGGGCCTCAGCCCCAGCATTTT.

The CDR3 region is CATREQGGGNEQFF. CDR3 DNA sequence: TGTGCCACCAGAGAACAGGGTGGAGGCAATGAGCAGTTCTTC. The gene calls are TRBV24-1 and TRBJ2-1; TRBD1 might be the D (6 bases). V was pared by 7 bases and J by 6 bases, with 15 bases between. The CDR3 length is 14 residues. Germline-derived CDR1 and CDR2 are KGHDR and SFDVKD.

The chain carries TRBV11-3 and TRBJ2-7, with TRBD1 identical over 10 bases. J gave up 5 bases and V 3 bases, and 10 bases lay outside the gene matches. The germline CDR1 and CDR2 sequences are SGHNT and YENEEA. The CDR3 totals 16 residues. The CDR3 DNA follows: TGTGCCAGCAGCTTTGGTGGGACAGGGGTACACCACGAGCAGTACGTC. Its protein is CASSFGGTGVHHEQYV.

CDR3 in amino acids: CASSHAGRVKAHEQYV. The CDR3 nucleotides read TGTGCCAGCAGCCATGCGGGGAGGGTAAAGGCCCACGAGCAGTACGTC. V gene TRBV5-6 combines with J gene TRBJ2-7, with 7 nucleotides matching TRBD2. The J segment lost 5 bases and the V segment lost 4 bases, leaving 15 bases of the junction unmatched. Germline CDR1 is SGHDT and CDR2 is YYEEEE. The CDR3 is made up of 16 amino acids.

The chain links TRBV11-3 to TRBJ1-2; 9 bases are a match to TRBD1. This CDR3 spans 16 amino acids. V shed 3 bases, J shed 4 bases, and the junction held 9 bases outside the gene matches. Germline CDR1 SGHNT, CDR2 YENEEA. CDR3 nucleotide sequence: TGTGCCAGCAGCTTGACCGGGACAGGGATTTCCTATGGCTACACCTTC. Its protein is CASSLTGTGISYGYTF.

A single count supports this clone. V is TRBV6-2 or TRBV6-3 and J is TRBJ1-2, with D unclear. Trimming shortened V by 5 bases and J by 6 bases, and 10 bases separated the two germline ends. In germline, CDR1 is MNHEY, CDR2 SVGEGT. The CDR3 is made up of 12 amino acids. In DNA form, the CDR3 reads TGTGCCAGCAGTCCGCGCGTGAATGGCTACACCTTC. This gives the protein CASSPRVNGYTF.

V gene TRBV5-1 combines with J gene TRBJ1-6; the match to TRBD1 covers 7 bases. There are 13 residues in the CDR3. The germline CDR1 and CDR2 sequences are SGHRS and YFSETQ. The V segment lost 7 bases and the J segment 13 bases; nucleotides outside the gene matches: 11. CDR3 region: CASSFNRGEPLHF. The CDR3 region has the DNA TGCGCCAGCTCTTTTAACAGGGGTGAGCCCCTCCACTTT. The whole variable domain, filled in from reference TRBV5-1 and TRBJ1-6, reads KAGVTQTPRYLIKTRGQQVTLSCSPISGHRSVSWYQQTPGQGLQFLFEYFSETQRNKGNFPGRFSGRQFSNSRSEMNVSTLELGDSALYLCASSFNRGEPLHFGNGTRLTVT.

V and J are TRBV12-3 or TRBV12-4 and TRBJ2-1; TRBD1 might be the D (5 bases). Trimming removed 7 bases at V and 15 bases at J, with 22 bases between. CDR3 length equals 13 residues. DNA of the CDR3: TGTGCCAGCACCGAAGGGTCCGACCCAAGGGGGTTCTTC. Its protein product is CASTEGSDPRGFF.

The chain recombines TRBV15 with TRBJ2-1; 8 positions match TRBD2. This CDR3 has 17 amino acids. The germline V gene encodes CDR1 LNHNV and CDR2 YYDKDF (reference sequence). The ends lost 5 bases at V and 0 bases at J; junction bases unmatched: 9. The CDR3 region is CATSPPSGPSSYNEQFF. The DNA for the CDR3 is TGTGCCACCAGCCCCCCTAGCGGGCCCAGCTCCTACAATGAGCAGTTCTTC. The complete variable domain, with remaining parts taken from reference TRBV15 and TRBJ2-1, reads DAMVIQNPRYQVTQFGKPVTLSCSQTLNHNVMYWYQQKSSQAPKLLFHYYDKDFNNEADTPDNFQSRRPNTSFCFLDIRSPGLGDTAMYLCATSPPSGPSSYNEQFFGPGTRLTVL.

The rearrangement links TRBV14 to TRBJ2-1; 9 bases are shared with TRBD2. V was clipped by 0 bases and J by 0 bases; unmatched bases: 3. Germline V gene data show CDR1 as SGHDN and CDR2 as FVKESK. This CDR3 spans 17 amino acids. CDR3: CASSQDLSGSSYNEQFF. DNA of the CDR3: TGTGCCAGCAGCCAAGATCTTAGCGGGAGCTCCTACAATGAGCAGTTCTTC.

The rearrangement joins TRBV6-5 to TRBJ1-2; perhaps TRBD1 as D (5 bases). Germline CDR1 MNHEY, CDR2 SVGAGI. V was pared by 2 bases and J by 5 bases, with 6 bases between. The CDR3 consists of 12 residues. In nucleotides, the CDR3 is TGTGCCAGCAGTTACCAGGGTTATGGCTACACCTTC. Residues: CASSYQGYGYTF.

The V call is TRBV7-6, the J call TRBJ1-2; D remains unclear. V was clipped by 5 bases and J by 3 bases, with 16 bases between them. The CDR3 covers 15 residues. Germline V gene lookup returns CDR1 SGHVS and CDR2 FNYEAQ. The DNA for the CDR3 is TGTGCCAGCAGCCCCCTCGGGGATTCGCACTATGGCTACACCTTC. It specifies CASSPLGDSHYGYTF.

This chain links TRBV19 with TRBJ2-7; D might be TRBD2 (5 bases). Germline V gene lookup returns CDR1 LNHDA and CDR2 SQIVND (reference sequence). V was clipped by 5 bases and J by 1 base, with 15 bases between them. This CDR3 contains 15 residues. CDR3 loop: CASSGQTRASYEQYF. The CDR3 region has the DNA TGTGCCAGTAGTGGGCAGACGCGGGCTTCCTACGAGCAGTACTTC.

The chain couples TRBV28 to TRBJ1-1; 10 bases match TRBD1. The germline V gene encodes CDR1 MDHEN and CDR2 SYDVKM. The V and J ends lost 4 bases and 3 bases, in that order; junction bases with no gene match: 5. The length of the CDR3 is 15 residues. The CDR3 region has the DNA TGTGCCAGCAGTTCTCTAGGGACAGGGGACACTGAAGCTTTCTTT. Amino acids: CASSSLGTGDTEAFF.

The rearrangement uses TRBV2 and TRBJ2-7; tentative D call: TRBD1 (6 bases). From germline, CDR1 is SNHLY and CDR2 FYNNEI. The V end lost 3 bases, the J end lost 1 base, and 10 bases lay between the germline ends. This CDR3 spans 14 amino acids. Written as DNA, the CDR3 is TGTGCCAGCAGTGACCAGGGGCCGTCCTACGAGCAGTACTTC. This encodes CASSDQGPSYEQYF.